This TCR beta chain was profiled in a study of blood T cell repertoires in COVID-19. At the level of the study: The origin of the acute and convalescent COVID-19 samples was the United States, Italy and Spain. PBMCs, B-cell-depleted T cells, or T cells were the source of the cDNA or gDNA that made up the material.

As processed by the authors: Researchers report that nucleated cell counts were estimated from reference gene primer amplification. Sequenced by immunoSEQ multiplex PCR; TCRdb stores in-frame clones only, minus some. For V, J and clone size, that table is used; D and trimming come from the DNA. The sample contains tens of thousands of clones, approximately 80% of which appear only once. The CDR3 is 13 amino acids. The germline V gene encodes CDR1 SGHKS and CDR2 YYEKEE (reference sequence). V was pared by 1 base and J by 7 bases, with 0 bases of the junction left unmatched. Sequencing was carried out using peripheral blood. This TCR derives from a man aged 50-60 years with acute or convalescent COVID-19. The chain couples TRBV5-5 to TRBJ2-1; TRBD2 aligns across 9 bases. The CDR3 loop reads CASSLTSGNEQFF. The CDR3 DNA is TGTGCCAGCAGCTTGACTAGCGGGAATGAGCAGTTCTTC.